The text below deals with one TCR beta chain. Using immunoSEQ multiplex PCR, the repertoire was profiled, and TCRdb retains in-frame clones only, with some absent. The table lists about 46,000 clones, around 90% of them singletons. The sample is drawn from a study of blood T cell repertoires in COVID-19. In germline, CDR1 is SGHRS, CDR2 YFSETQ. The CDR3 extends over 15 amino acids. V dropped 0 bases and J dropped 2; count of bases not matched to a gene: 4. J is TRBJ1-1 and V is TRBV5-1; 7 bases match TRBD1. The sequencing sample was made of peripheral blood. The receptor comes from a man aged 50-60 years with acute or convalescent COVID-19. The CDR3 region is CASSLGGTANTEAFF. CDR3 bases: TGCGCCAGCAGCTTGGGGGGGACAGCTAACACTGAAGCTTTCTTT.